One TCR beta chain is described in this entry. A sample-barcoded 5' primer and a J-beta primer mix were used in a second PCR of roughly 6 to 11 cycles. Using its own MiXCR run on the 5' RACE reads, TCRdb lists one record per CDR3 protein. Among roughly 1 million distinct CDR3 sequences listed, around 25% were seen once. These data belong to a study of blood T cells in healthy people across ages. Germline CDR1 reads SGHRS; CDR2 reads YFSETQ. Trimming cost V 4 bases and J 7 bases; bases outside gene matches: 9. The CDR3 covers 15 residues. The same sample was also used in a study of T cells of mothers and their children.

V is TRBV5-1 and J is TRBJ2-2; TRBD2 agrees at 8 bases. Sequenced: blood. The clonotype comes from a girl under 10 years old in good health. CDR3 DNA sequence: TGCGCCAGCAGCCCCATCGAGCGGGAGCTCGGGGAGCTGTTTTTT. Amino acids: CASSPIERELGELFF.